This TCR beta chain was observed in a study of cytomegalovirus exposure and HLA in healthy donors. General study results and limits: In a later analysis, specific HLA alleles were associated with 15,000 or so TCR beta sequences at a 0.05 false discovery rate.

A note on this clone: Its antigen is unidentified.

There are 16 residues in the CDR3. V trimming: 2 bases; J trimming: 6 bases; junction bases outside the gene matches: 5. In germline, CDR1 is SGHVS, CDR2 FNYEAQ. The primer mix had 60 Vbeta and 13 Jbeta primers. Repertoires were generated with immunoSEQ multiplex PCR, while TCRdb's copy carries only in-frame clones and drops some. In the table there are approximately 160,000 clones, about 75% of which are singletons. The clonotype originates from a male donor in good health and CMV-seronegative. The sequencing input was PBMCs. The V gene is TRBV7-6, the J gene TRBJ2-2; 11 nucleotides match TRBD2. The CDR3 spells CASSLLGLAVAGELFF. The CDR3 DNA reads TGTGCCAGCAGCTTATTGGGACTAGCGGTGGCCGGGGAGCTGTTTTTT.